This TCR beta chain was captured in a study of cytomegalovirus exposure and HLA in healthy donors. The CDR3 spans 18 residues. Generated by immunoSEQ multiplex PCR, the TCRdb table keeps only in-frame clones and is missing some. Of about 70,000 clones listed, 94% are singletons. This clone showed up just once. This receptor was taken from a man aged 18-30 years in good health and CMV-seropositive. The V and J genes are TRBV21-1 and TRBJ2-5; the table's D call, TRBD2, was not checked against the DNA. TRBV21-1 constitutes a pseudogene. Source material: PBMCs. CDR3 nucleotide sequence: TGTGCCAGCAGCAAAGTTTACCGACTAGCGGGAGAGGAAGAGACCCAGTACTTC. Translating it yields CASSKVYRLAGEEETQYF.